This paragraph reports one TCR beta chain. It has no known antigen specificity. Nothing much larger sits one base from this clone, and base qualities are not available. Other DNA sequences in the sample encode the same CDR3. In total, over 600 healthy bone marrow donors made up the cohort. At the time of sampling, every cohort member was nominally healthy, though immune exposures that went unrecorded were likely present. The donor was CMV seronegative and was included in the group of around 320 seronegative cohort members. A peripheral blood sample was collected from each donor, and TCR beta sequencing was performed on peripheral blood mononuclear cells. Genomic DNA was extracted from the blood cell samples with the Qiagen DNeasy Blood Extraction Kit. This entry belongs to a study of cytomegalovirus exposure and HLA in healthy donors (dated by TCRdb to between 2016 and 2019). Regarding the complete study: An earlier analysis of 587 of the donors reported under 300 Gb of sequence data and around 100 million unique TCR beta sequences obtained from approximately 180 million T cells. Donor age, sex, ethnicity and CMV serostatus were collected together with the repertoire data. The T cell repertoires of around 730 subjects were profiled by immunosequencing and related to cytomegalovirus serostatus. In the later analysis, no new phenotypic data were used to find candidate immune exposures; instead, reliance was placed on TCR beta sequences and their occurrence across donors. Several DR-DQ haplotypes were treated as single units for association and clustering because of strong linkage in the cohort. HLA typing covered class I and class II loci at four-digit resolution. Among some 410 genotyped donors of the cohort, an average of approximately 240,000 unique TCR beta nucleotide sequences were sequenced per donor, around a sixth of them non-productive. To decide whether each TCR beta V gene segment behaved as functional or pseudogenic, an earlier analysis of some 600 of the donors relied on high-throughput TCR beta sequencing. Every discovery cohort repertoire had been produced on one sequencing platform. High-throughput TCR immunosequencing, statistical association of individual TCRs with disease status, and machine learning were combined to predict cytomegalovirus infection status. About 300 gigabases of sequencing data and some 85 million unique TCR sequences were included in an early release covering 550 to 800 HLA-typed donors. The aim of the study was to test whether cataloging public T cell receptors could identify signatures of past pathogen exposure. Along with the approximately 650-subject first cohort, a separate validation cohort of roughly 110 different subjects was used. The number of typed donors differed by locus: roughly 620-630 for A, B, C, DRB1 and DQB1; 522 for DQA1; some 590 for DPA1; and some 470 for DPB1. A later analysis re-analyzed previously published TCR beta repertoires from 666 donors and added high-resolution HLA genotyping to study TCR occurrence patterns. A later genetic analysis took genome-wide SNP genotypes for 398 of the 666 donors and used that subset as a discovery cohort. Of the approximately 400 genotyped donors, 81% were placed in the genetic ancestry cluster associated with self-reported Caucasian donors. On the study overall, not on this receptor specifically: A cluster of highly shared sequence variants was judged likely to be a technical artifact of the sequencing pipeline. Assigning TCR associations to individual alleles was difficult when HLA alleles, especially DR and DQ, strongly co-occurred. The only immune exposure information available for the cohort was CMV serostatus. Because some donors lacked HLA typing at each locus, the association tests relied only on the typed subset. A total of fewer than 200 TCR beta chains were listed by the study as associated with cytomegalovirus. A later genetic analysis associated a missense DCLRE1C variant with V-gene and J-gene trimming of TCR beta chains, and an independent cohort replicated the association. Across donors, most TCR sequences were observed very rarely, whereas some public TCRs were present in many individuals. Sequencing depth was assumed to be roughly uniform across donors in the presence/absence analyses, though that assumption may not hold. The classifier was reported to diagnose cytomegalovirus status with high specificity and sensitivity in both the original cohort and the validation cohort. Linkage disequilibrium might explain the correlated functional status among segregating V segments, but an unknown experimental factor could not be ruled out. In a later genetic analysis, fewer N-insertions in productive TCRs were reported among donors in an Asian-associated ancestry cluster than the roughly 640-donor mean. Because counts were too low, roughly 16 rarely observed V segments, including chromosome 9 orphons, were excluded from the earlier analysis of some 540 of the donors. In a later analysis, most CMV-associated TCR beta chains were found to appear HLA-restricted, with HLA associations seemingly driven largely by CMV exposure. This cohort had only TCR beta chains sequenced, and the lack of alpha or paired-chain data limited which features could be detected. A further reported finding was that TCR beta sequences accurately predicted the HLA-A and HLA-B alleles for most subjects in the first cohort. Compared with equally common non-associated chains, HLA-associated TCR beta chains in a later analysis were more clonally expanded and had lower generation probabilities. Broadly in line with IMGT annotations, most TCR beta V segments showed up in productive rearrangements about 90% or about 30% of the time in an earlier analysis of around 550 of the donors. A few of the identified cytomegalovirus-associated TCR beta chains were confirmed in vitro to be specific for cytomegalovirus antigens. It was suggested by the authors that the approach could potentially be generalized to other disease states and immunological phenotypes. In a later analysis, TCR association rates were found to vary across HLA loci, with the most associated TCRs seen for DRB1 alleles and the fewest for HLA-C alleles. According to a later analysis, parvovirus B19, influenza, CMV and Epstein-Barr virus appeared linked to several top co-occurrence clusters. Specific HLA alleles were associated with over 15,000 TCR beta sequences at a false discovery rate of 0.05 in a later analysis.

Library construction relied on the immunoSEQ multiplex PCR assay. For the multiplex PCR, a mixture combining 60 forward primers for TCR Vbeta segments and 13 reverse primers for TCR Jbeta segments was used. A multiplex PCR assay on genomic DNA amplified the CDR3 region of rearranged TCR beta genes. The amplified TCR beta libraries were sequenced on the Illumina HiSeq System as 87-base-pair reads. Processing in the source paper ran as follows. A later analysis counted 75 million to 100 million unique TCR beta chains across the 640 or so repertoires, and 10 million to 12 million of these chains were shared by at least two donors. Raw reads were error-corrected and collapsed into unique sequences with a nearest-neighbor algorithm that merged closely related sequences to remove PCR and sequencing errors. To assign V, D and J gene segments, CDR3 sequences were aligned to IMGT reference sequences. Each retained sequence needed at least a six-nucleotide match to both a V gene segment and a J gene segment. Rearrangements were called productive when the CDR3 lacked stop codons and stayed in frame with V and J; all others were non-productive. CDR3 was defined according to IMGT convention as the region running from the second conserved V-encoded cysteine to the conserved J-encoded phenylalanine. The earlier analysis of some 580 of the donors excluded any sequence lacking an unambiguous match to a single V gene segment. An earlier analysis of almost 600 of the donors classified V segments as functional when productive rearrangements were above 56.7% and as segregating when the standard deviation between donors was above 5%. A statistical classification framework was built to diagnose cytomegalovirus status from the catalog of TCR beta chain sequences. V and J gene assignment, in a later analysis, came from comparing TCR nucleotide sequences with IMGT/GENE-DB human TR gene sequences. A later analysis assigned CDR3 sequences and most-parsimonious VDJ recombination scenarios with the TCRdist pipeline. In a later analysis, each TCR beta chain was defined by its CDR3 amino acid sequence together with its V-gene family, and reads lacking a unique V-gene family were excluded. To address suspected cross-contamination and a sequencing artifact, a later analysis removed approximately 590 highly shared, low-generation-probability nucleotide sequences. In a later analysis, a clonal expansion index for each public chain was calculated from normalized within-repertoire ranks of inferred template counts. In a later analysis, generation probabilities were computed using a VDJ recombination model fitted to out-of-frame rearrangements, and the results were checked against IGoR. In a later analysis, TCR-TCR, TCR-HLA and TCR-CMV co-occurrence was scored with hypergeometric tests, and a repertoire-size bias correction was applied to TCR pairs. False discovery rates were estimated in a later analysis by permuting HLA or CMV assignments 20 times. In a later analysis, co-occurring TCRs were grouped with DBSCAN, and TCRdist sequence similarity was added when clustering was performed within HLA-allele-positive subsets. Repertoires with fewer than 30,000 or more than 120,000 public chains were left out of co-occurrence clustering, as were five repertoires with anomalous nucleotide sharing. TCRdb stores this immuneACCESS table with in-frame sequences only. Part of the clones is absent; in the studies checked, under half of the shortfall reflects unresolved V genes, and no reason is known for the rest. V, J and clone size were drawn from that table, and D and trimming were deduced from the DNA. Recorded for this sample are 95,000 to 150,000 clones; about 79% of them occurred a single time. Jointly, the top ten make up over 2.5% of the sample.

Sample: PBMCs. The clonotype comes from a woman between 45 and 65 years old in good health and CMV-seronegative.

The CDR3 sequence is CASSELAGAYNEQFF. The DNA is TGTGCCAGCAGCGAACTAGCAGGAGCCTACAATGAGCAGTTCTTC. The V gene is TRBV9 and the J gene is TRBJ2-1, and the D gene may be TRBD2, 6 bases matching. V lost 3 bases and J lost 2 bases; the stretch between them is 12 bases long. CDR1 and CDR2 were assigned from the germline V gene as SGDLS and YYNGEE. Including the terminal cysteine and phenylalanine, the CDR3 comprises 15 residues. Here the CDR3 DNA is all that survives: 45 bases in frame from base 1. The CDR3, completed at both ends by the reference TRBV9 and TRBJ2-1 genes, gives the full variable domain DSGVTQTPKHLITATGQRVTLRCSPRSGDLSVYWYQQSLDQGLQFLIQYYNGEERAKGNILERFSAQQFPDLHSELNLSSLELGDSALYFCASSELAGAYNEQFFGPGTRLTVL.